This T cell receptor (beta chain) was sequenced in a study of cytomegalovirus exposure and HLA in healthy donors. Across the study: As an earlier analysis found, some 170 million T cells yielded approximately 110 million unique TCR beta sequences.

This CDR3 comprises 12 residues. Germline V gene sequence: CDR1 KGHSH, CDR2 LQKENI. The V gene lost 5 bases and the J gene lost 6 bases, with 10 bases spanning the gap. The PCR had 60 Vbeta and 13 Jbeta primers. The protocol was immunoSEQ multiplex PCR, while the TCRdb copy is restricted to in-frame clones and leaves out a portion. The sample holds under 200,000 clones, approximately 82% seen once. The source is a woman aged 18-35 years in good health and CMV-seropositive. The sample comprised PBMCs. The rearrangement links TRBV18 to TRBJ1-2; D gene unclear. CDR3 DNA: TGTGCCAGCTCAGCGGACGGGGATGGCTACACCTTC. Residues: CASSADGDGYTF.